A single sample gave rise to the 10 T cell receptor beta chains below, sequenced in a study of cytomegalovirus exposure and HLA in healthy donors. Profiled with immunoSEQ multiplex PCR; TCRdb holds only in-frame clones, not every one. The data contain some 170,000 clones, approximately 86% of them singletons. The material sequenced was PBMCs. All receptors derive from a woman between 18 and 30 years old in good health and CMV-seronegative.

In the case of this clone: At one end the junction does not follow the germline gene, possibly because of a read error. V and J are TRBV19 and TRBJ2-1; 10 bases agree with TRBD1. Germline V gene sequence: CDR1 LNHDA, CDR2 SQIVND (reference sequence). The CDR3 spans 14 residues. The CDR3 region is CASSGILGQGSLVF. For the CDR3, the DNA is TGTGCCAGTAGTGGGATACTGGGACAGGGGTCGCTCGTCTTC.

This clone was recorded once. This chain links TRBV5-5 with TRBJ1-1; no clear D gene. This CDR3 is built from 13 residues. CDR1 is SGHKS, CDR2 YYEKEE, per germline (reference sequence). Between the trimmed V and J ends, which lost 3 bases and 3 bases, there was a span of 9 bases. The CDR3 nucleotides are TGTGCCAGCAGCTGGCGGAGGGACACTGAAGCTTTCTTT. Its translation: CASSWRRDTEAFF.

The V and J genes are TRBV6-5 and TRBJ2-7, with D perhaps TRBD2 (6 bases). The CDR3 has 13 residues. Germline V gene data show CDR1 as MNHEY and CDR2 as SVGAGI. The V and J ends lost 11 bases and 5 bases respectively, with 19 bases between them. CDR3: CAGRDSYSHEQYF. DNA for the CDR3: TGTGCCGGCCGGGACTCATATTCCCACGAGCAGTACTTC.

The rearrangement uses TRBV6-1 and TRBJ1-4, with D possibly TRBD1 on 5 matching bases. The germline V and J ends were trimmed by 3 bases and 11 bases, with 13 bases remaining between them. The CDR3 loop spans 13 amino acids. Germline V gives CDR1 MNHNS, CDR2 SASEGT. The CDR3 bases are TGTGCCAGCAGTGACCCCGCTTCAGGGAAACTGTTTTTT. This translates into CASSDPASGKLFF.

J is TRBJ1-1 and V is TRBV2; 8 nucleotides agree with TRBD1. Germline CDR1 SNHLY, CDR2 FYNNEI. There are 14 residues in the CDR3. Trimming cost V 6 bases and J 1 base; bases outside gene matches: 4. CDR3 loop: CASRAGGRNTEAFF. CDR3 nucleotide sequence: TGTGCCAGCAGAGCAGGGGGCCGGAACACTGAAGCTTTCTTT.

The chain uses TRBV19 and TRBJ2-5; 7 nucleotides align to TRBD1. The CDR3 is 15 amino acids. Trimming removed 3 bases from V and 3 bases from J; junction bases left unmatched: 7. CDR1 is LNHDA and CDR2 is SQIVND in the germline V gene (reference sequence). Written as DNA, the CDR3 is TGTGCCAGTAGTATGGGGGATGGGACAGAAGAGACCCAGTACTTC. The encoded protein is CASSMGDGTEETQYF.

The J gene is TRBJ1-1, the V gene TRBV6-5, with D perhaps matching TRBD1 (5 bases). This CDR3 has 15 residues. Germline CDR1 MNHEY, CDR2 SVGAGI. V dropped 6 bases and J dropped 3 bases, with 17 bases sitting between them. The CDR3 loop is CASSPFSSGDTEAFF. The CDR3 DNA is TGTGCCAGCAGCCCTTTCTCATCGGGGGACACTGAAGCTTTCTTT.

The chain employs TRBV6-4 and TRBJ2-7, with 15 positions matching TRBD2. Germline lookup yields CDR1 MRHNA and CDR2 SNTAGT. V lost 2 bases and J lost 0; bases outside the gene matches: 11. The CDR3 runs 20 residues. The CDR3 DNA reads TGTGCCAGCAGTGACGACTTGGGACTAGCGGGAGGCCTAGACTCCTACGAGCAGTACTTC. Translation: CASSDDLGLAGGLDSYEQYF.

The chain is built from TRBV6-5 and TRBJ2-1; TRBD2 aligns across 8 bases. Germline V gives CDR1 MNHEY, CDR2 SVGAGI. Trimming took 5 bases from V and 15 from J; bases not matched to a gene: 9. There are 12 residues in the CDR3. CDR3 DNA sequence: TGTGCCAGCAGTGGGGGCGGGGGGCCCGCGTTCTTC. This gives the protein CASSGGGGPAFF.

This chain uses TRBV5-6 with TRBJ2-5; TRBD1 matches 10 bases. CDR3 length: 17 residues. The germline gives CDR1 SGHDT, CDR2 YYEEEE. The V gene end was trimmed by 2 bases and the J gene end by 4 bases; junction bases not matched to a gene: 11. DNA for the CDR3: TGTGCCAGCAGCTTTTACGGGACAGGGGAATTACGAGAGACCCAGTACTTC. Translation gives CASSFYGTGELRETQYF.